This TCR beta chain was recovered during a study of blood T cells in healthy people across ages. Around 9 milliliters of peripheral blood were drawn from each donor into EDTA-treated tubes. A second PCR, run for roughly 7 to 12 cycles, used a sample-barcoded 5' primer plus a J-beta primer mix. One entry per CDR3 protein, called by TCRdb with MiXCR from the 5' RACE reads. The sample consists of approximately 800,000 distinct CDR3 sequences, about three fifths of them appearing once. Sequencing was done on a sample of blood. The receptor was isolated from a man aged 25-45 years in good health.

The CDR3 DNA is TGTGCCAGCAGCCCTGGGGAGGGACCCGGGCCGTTCTTC. It codes for CASSPGEGPGPFF. V and J are TRBV6-5 and TRBJ2-1, with 7 positions matching TRBD2. The CDR3 length is 13 residues. Germline V gives CDR1 MNHEY, CDR2 SVGAGI. Germline trimming cut 6 bases from V and 15 bases from J; bases unmatched to any gene: 14.